These T cell receptor beta chains were read from a single sample in a study of blood T cell repertoires in COVID-19. Repertoires were generated with immunoSEQ multiplex PCR, while TCRdb's copy carries only in-frame clones and drops some. Among about 130,000 clones listed, roughly 84% were seen once. The material sequenced was peripheral blood. The source is a man in his 60s with acute or convalescent COVID-19. The CDR3 runs from the conserved cysteine through the conserved F or W. A D gene is named only where the DNA matches it firmly. The size of a clone is reported for some rows only, either as once, few or many, or as a class for expanded clones.

j_gene: TRBJ1-5
abundance: -
v_gene: TRBV7-9
d_gene: TRBD1
CDR3nt: TGTGCCAGCAGCCTCCTGACAGGGACCTTCAATCAGCCCCAGCATTTT
CDR3aa: CASSLLTGTFNQPQHF

j_gene: TRBJ2-5
abundance: few
v_gene: TRBV7-6
d_gene: -
CDR3nt: TGTGCCAGCAGCTCAAGGGGGTGGGAGACCCAGTACTTC
CDR3aa: CASSSRGWETQYF

j_gene: TRBJ2-7
abundance: -
v_gene: TRBV5-6
d_gene: -
CDR3nt: TGTGCCAGCAGCGAGTCATACGAGCAGTACTTC
CDR3aa: CASSESYEQYF

j_gene: TRBJ1-1
abundance: -
v_gene: TRBV19
d_gene: TRBD1
CDR3nt: TGTGCCAGTAGTATAGTCGTTCAGGGGGGCACTGAAGCTTTCTTT
CDR3aa: CASSIVVQGGTEAFF

j_gene: TRBJ2-4
abundance: -
v_gene: TRBV19
d_gene: -
CDR3nt: TGTGCCAGTAGTATCCCCTCAGGAGCGGGTGCCAAAAACATTCAGTACTTC
CDR3aa: CASSIPSGAGAKNIQYF

j_gene: TRBJ2-7
abundance: once
v_gene: TRBV24-1
d_gene: TRBD1
CDR3nt: TGTGCCACCGCCGGGACAGGGACCTACGAGCAGTACTTC
CDR3aa: CATAGTGTYEQYF

j_gene: TRBJ1-5
abundance: -
v_gene: TRBV11-2
d_gene: -
CDR3nt: TGTGCCAGCAGCCAGGGCGGTTTACCGGACGGTCAGCCCCAGCATTTT
CDR3aa: CASSQGGLPDGQPQHF

j_gene: TRBJ2-7
abundance: -
v_gene: TRBV19
d_gene: TRBD2
CDR3nt: TGTGCCAGTAGTATATCTAGCGGGAGCTCCTACGAGCAGTACTTC
CDR3aa: CASSISSGSSYEQYF

j_gene: TRBJ2-7
abundance: once
v_gene: TRBV5-1
d_gene: -
CDR3nt: TGCGCCAGCAGCTCGGGACTTGGCGCGCCCGCCTACGAGCAGTACTTC
CDR3aa: CASSSGLGAPAYEQYF

j_gene: TRBJ1-2
abundance: -
v_gene: TRBV5-1
d_gene: -
CDR3nt: TGCGCCAGCAGCAGCTACAGGGAACCCGATGGCTACACCTTC
CDR3aa: CASSSYREPDGYTF

j_gene: TRBJ2-1
abundance: -
v_gene: TRBV10-2
d_gene: TRBD1
CDR3nt: TGCGCCAGCAGTGATGGGACAGGTAGCTCCTACAATGAGCAGTTCTTC
CDR3aa: CASSDGTGSSYNEQFF

j_gene: TRBJ2-2
abundance: few
v_gene: TRBV2
d_gene: -
CDR3nt: TGTGCCAGCCTTATGAGGGAGACCACCGGGGAGCTGTTTTTT
CDR3aa: CASLMRETTGELFF

j_gene: TRBJ2-2
abundance: few
v_gene: TRBV9
d_gene: -
CDR3nt: TGTGCCAGCAGCGTAGAGTGGTTCGGGAACACCGGGGAGCTGTTTTTT
CDR3aa: CASSVEWFGNTGELFF

j_gene: TRBJ1-2
abundance: once
v_gene: TRBV5-1
d_gene: TRBD1
CDR3nt: TGCGCCAGCAGCAACCGACAGGGGAGGGACCCAAACTATGGCTACACCTTC
CDR3aa: CASSNRQGRDPNYGYTF

j_gene: TRBJ2-3
abundance: -
v_gene: TRBV7-3
d_gene: TRBD2
CDR3nt: TGTGCCAGCAGCCCACGACTAGCGGGAGGAACAGATACGCAGTATTTT
CDR3aa: CASSPRLAGGTDTQYF

j_gene: TRBJ2-5
abundance: -
v_gene: TRBV5-1
d_gene: TRBD1
CDR3nt: TGCGCCAGCAGCCCCGGGACAGGGCGTATTCAAGAGACCCAGTACTTC
CDR3aa: CASSPGTGRIQETQYF

j_gene: TRBJ2-5
abundance: -
v_gene: TRBV7-6
d_gene: -
CDR3nt: TGTGCCAGCAGCTTATGGGGGCAGAGCCAAGAGACCCAGTACTTC
CDR3aa: CASSLWGQSQETQYF

j_gene: TRBJ1-4
abundance: -
v_gene: TRBV2
d_gene: -
CDR3nt: TGTGCCAGCAGTGGGGGCCAGGGAACTAATGAAAAACTGTTTTTT
CDR3aa: CASSGGQGTNEKLFF

j_gene: TRBJ2-5
abundance: -
v_gene: TRBV7-7
d_gene: TRBD1
CDR3nt: TGTGCCAGCAGCTTAGGAGTCGGGACAGGGGGCATTGAGACCCAGTACTTC
CDR3aa: CASSLGVGTGGIETQYF

j_gene: TRBJ2-1
abundance: -
v_gene: TRBV5-1
d_gene: -
CDR3nt: TGCGCCAGTCTTGAAGGCCTGGGGCACTACAATGAGCAGTTCTTC
CDR3aa: CASLEGLGHYNEQFF

j_gene: TRBJ2-2
abundance: -
v_gene: TRBV19
d_gene: -
CDR3nt: TGTGCCAGTAGTCCCGGGTCCCGTACCGGGGAGCTGTTTTTT
CDR3aa: CASSPGSRTGELFF

j_gene: TRBJ2-1
abundance: -
v_gene: TRBV5-1
d_gene: -
CDR3nt: TGCGCCAGCGGTGCCGGGGGAACCTACAATGAGCAGTTCTTC
CDR3aa: CASGAGGTYNEQFF

j_gene: TRBJ2-1
abundance: -
v_gene: TRBV5-4
d_gene: -
CDR3nt: TGTGCCAGCAGCCACCCCGGGACTGCCGACAATGAGCAGTTCTTC
CDR3aa: CASSHPGTADNEQFF

j_gene: TRBJ2-1
abundance: -
v_gene: TRBV4-2
d_gene: TRBD2
CDR3nt: TGTGCCAGCAGCCAAGGGGGACTAGCGCATTACAATGAACAGTTCTTC
CDR3aa: CASSQGGLAHYNEQFF

j_gene: TRBJ1-1
abundance: -
v_gene: TRBV7-3
d_gene: -
CDR3nt: TGTGCCAGCAGCCAAAGGGGGGGACGGTTCACTGAAGCTTTCTTT
CDR3aa: CASSQRGGRFTEAFF

j_gene: TRBJ1-2
abundance: -
v_gene: TRBV12-3/TRBV12-4
d_gene: -
CDR3nt: TGTGCCAGCAGCCTGAGGGGGAACTATGGCTACACCTTC
CDR3aa: CASSLRGNYGYTF

j_gene: TRBJ2-2
abundance: -
v_gene: TRBV6-5
d_gene: -
CDR3nt: TGTGCCAGCAGTTACCGGCACAGCACCGGGGAGCTGTTTTTT
CDR3aa: CASSYRHSTGELFF

j_gene: TRBJ1-1
abundance: -
v_gene: TRBV13
d_gene: -
CDR3nt: TGTGCCAGCAGCTTAAAGCTTTCTGAAGCTTTCTTT
CDR3aa: CASSLKLSEAFF

j_gene: TRBJ1-5
abundance: -
v_gene: TRBV6-2/TRBV6-3
d_gene: -
CDR3nt: TGTGCCAGCAGCCCCGGACAGTCGGCGGGTCAGCCCCAGCATTTT
CDR3aa: CASSPGQSAGQPQHF

j_gene: TRBJ2-1
abundance: -
v_gene: TRBV9
d_gene: TRBD2
CDR3nt: TGTGCCAGCAGCGTAGGTAGCGGGGGCTGGAATGAGCAGTTCTTC
CDR3aa: CASSVGSGGWNEQFF

j_gene: TRBJ2-2
abundance: -
v_gene: TRBV10-3
d_gene: -
CDR3nt: TGTGCCATCAGCGGATCAGGGCTCACCGGGGAGCTGTTTTTT
CDR3aa: CAISGSGLTGELFF

j_gene: TRBJ2-1
abundance: few
v_gene: TRBV10-3
d_gene: TRBD2
CDR3nt: TGTGCCATCAGTGAGTCCCGGGCTAGCGGGGACTACAATGAGCAGTTCTTC
CDR3aa: CAISESRASGDYNEQFF

j_gene: TRBJ2-3
abundance: -
v_gene: TRBV4-2
d_gene: -
CDR3nt: TGTGCCAGCAGCCAAAGGACAGCCAGCACAGATACGCAGTATTTT
CDR3aa: CASSQRTASTDTQYF

j_gene: TRBJ2-1
abundance: -
v_gene: TRBV5-1
d_gene: -
CDR3nt: TGCGCCAGCAGCTTGACCAGGGGCTACAATGAGCAGTTCTTC
CDR3aa: CASSLTRGYNEQFF

j_gene: TRBJ2-7
abundance: few
v_gene: TRBV5-6
d_gene: TRBD1
CDR3nt: TGTGCCAGCAGCGTCGGGGAGACAGGGGGCTACGAGCAGTACTTC
CDR3aa: CASSVGETGGYEQYF

j_gene: TRBJ1-6
abundance: -
v_gene: TRBV6-5
d_gene: -
CDR3nt: TGTGCCAGCAGTTACTCGGGGGCTGCGTATAATTCACCCCTCCACTTT
CDR3aa: CASSYSGAAYNSPLHF

j_gene: TRBJ2-5
abundance: -
v_gene: TRBV11-3
d_gene: TRBD2
CDR3nt: TGTGCCAGCAGCTTAGTTATCGGGACTAGCGGGACCCAGGAGACCCAGTACTTC
CDR3aa: CASSLVIGTSGTQETQYF

j_gene: TRBJ1-2
abundance: few
v_gene: TRBV6-5
d_gene: -
CDR3nt: TGTGCCATGCAGCAGGGTGTCGGCTACACCTTC
CDR3aa: CAMQQGVGYTF

j_gene: TRBJ2-2
abundance: -
v_gene: TRBV10-3
d_gene: -
CDR3nt: TGTGCCATCAGCCCCAGTTATTCCGGGGAGCTGTTTTTT
CDR3aa: CAISPSYSGELFF

j_gene: TRBJ2-7
abundance: few
v_gene: TRBV7-9
d_gene: -
CDR3nt: TGTGCCAGCAGCGATACAGGGTACGAGCAGTACTTC
CDR3aa: CASSDTGYEQYF

j_gene: TRBJ2-5
abundance: once
v_gene: TRBV2
d_gene: TRBD1
CDR3nt: TGTGCCAGCAGTCGTTTAGACCAGGGGGCGAATTTACGGGAGACCCAGTACTTC
CDR3aa: CASSRLDQGANLRETQYF

j_gene: TRBJ2-3
abundance: -
v_gene: TRBV6-6
d_gene: TRBD2
CDR3nt: TGTGCCAGCAGTTACGCGGGGGGTGTCTCAGATACGCAGTATTTT
CDR3aa: CASSYAGGVSDTQYF

j_gene: TRBJ1-6
abundance: -
v_gene: TRBV19
d_gene: TRBD1
CDR3nt: TGTGCCAGTACCGGACAGGCAGGAGGTTTGAATTCACCCCTCCACTTT
CDR3aa: CASTGQAGGLNSPLHF

j_gene: TRBJ2-4
abundance: -
v_gene: TRBV10-2
d_gene: TRBD2
CDR3nt: TGCGCCAGCTCTAGCGGATTAAACATTCAGTACTTC
CDR3aa: CASSSGLNIQYF

j_gene: TRBJ2-7
abundance: -
v_gene: TRBV24-1
d_gene: TRBD1
CDR3nt: TGTGCCACCAGTGGAAGGACAGGGTACGAGCAGTACTTC
CDR3aa: CATSGRTGYEQYF

j_gene: TRBJ1-3
abundance: -
v_gene: TRBV12-3/TRBV12-4
d_gene: -
CDR3nt: TGTGCCAGCAGTTTAATAGCTGGAAACACCATATATTTT
CDR3aa: CASSLIAGNTIYF

j_gene: TRBJ2-3
abundance: -
v_gene: TRBV5-4
d_gene: -
CDR3nt: TGTGCCAGCAGCTTGGCCGTCGGGTCGGATACGCAGTATTTT
CDR3aa: CASSLAVGSDTQYF

j_gene: TRBJ2-5
abundance: -
v_gene: TRBV9
d_gene: TRBD2
CDR3nt: TGTGCCAGCAGCGCGGGACTACCGATGAAGACCCAGTACTTC
CDR3aa: CASSAGLPMKTQYF

j_gene: TRBJ1-4
abundance: few
v_gene: TRBV14
d_gene: -
CDR3nt: TGTGCCAGCAGCCAAGACAGGGTAACTAATGAAAAACTGTTTTTT
CDR3aa: CASSQDRVTNEKLFF

j_gene: TRBJ2-2
abundance: -
v_gene: TRBV29-1
d_gene: -
CDR3nt: TGCAGCGTGGGGGCAGTAAACACCGGGGAGCTGTTTTTT
CDR3aa: CSVGAVNTGELFF

j_gene: TRBJ2-6
abundance: -
v_gene: TRBV5-1
d_gene: -
CDR3nt: TGCGCCAGCAGCTTGGAGGTCGGAGGAGGCCCTGGGGCCAACGTCCTGACTTTC
CDR3aa: CASSLEVGGGPGANVLTF

j_gene: TRBJ2-1
abundance: -
v_gene: TRBV19
d_gene: TRBD2
CDR3nt: TGTGCCAGTAGGGTGACTAGCGGGATTAATGAGCAGTTCTTC
CDR3aa: CASRVTSGINEQFF

j_gene: TRBJ2-1
abundance: -
v_gene: TRBV18
d_gene: TRBD2
CDR3nt: TGTGCCAGCTCGACTAGCGGGAGCTACAATGAGCAGTTCTTC
CDR3aa: CASSTSGSYNEQFF

j_gene: TRBJ2-2
abundance: -
v_gene: TRBV11-2
d_gene: -
CDR3nt: TGTGCCAGCAGCTTCTCAGGGAACACCGGGGAGCTGTTTTTT
CDR3aa: CASSFSGNTGELFF

j_gene: TRBJ2-2
abundance: -
v_gene: TRBV5-1
d_gene: TRBD2
CDR3nt: TGCGCCAGCAGCTTGGGGCTAGCGGGAGGAAACACCGGGGAGCTGTTTTTT
CDR3aa: CASSLGLAGGNTGELFF

j_gene: TRBJ2-3
abundance: -
v_gene: TRBV10-2
d_gene: TRBD2
CDR3nt: TGCGCCACTAAAACCGGGGGGTCTAGCACAGATACGCAGTATTTT
CDR3aa: CATKTGGSSTDTQYF

j_gene: TRBJ2-2
abundance: -
v_gene: TRBV18
d_gene: TRBD2
CDR3nt: TGTGCCAGCTCACGAGCGGGGACGAACACCGGGGAGCTGTTTTTT
CDR3aa: CASSRAGTNTGELFF